A single sample gave rise to the 20 T cell receptor beta chains below, sequenced in a study of blood T cell repertoires in COVID-19. Using immunoSEQ multiplex PCR, the repertoire was profiled, and TCRdb retains in-frame clones only, with some absent. The table has some 380,000 clones, around 91% seen once. Sequenced material: peripheral blood. These receptors were taken from a man younger than 35 with active or convalescent COVID-19.

The rearrangement uses TRBV7-8 and TRBJ2-1, with no clear D. Trimming removed 3 bases at V and 8 bases at J, with 5 bases between. Germline-derived CDR1 and CDR2 are SGHVS and FQNEAQ. CDR3 size: 11 residues. For the CDR3, the DNA is TGTGCCAGCAGCTTGAGTTATGAGCAGTTCTTC. Amino acids: CASSLSYEQFF.

This clone was picked up one time. The chain joins TRBV27 to TRBJ1-2; possibly TRBD1 for D (5 bases). Germline assignment: CDR1 MNHEY and CDR2 SMNVEV (reference sequence). The V end was cut by 4 bases, the J end by 0 bases, with 18 bases between. This CDR3 contains 17 residues. DNA of the CDR3: TGTGCCAGCAGTTCGTCTCCAGGCAGGGCGACTAACTATGGCTACACCTTC. It codes for CASSSSPGRATNYGYTF.

The rearrangement links TRBV4-2 to TRBJ1-6; the match to TRBD1 covers 8 bases. Trimming removed 0 bases from V and 12 bases from J; junction bases left unmatched: 7. The V gene's germline CDR1 is LGHNA and CDR2 YNFKEQ. There are 15 residues in the CDR3. This chain's CDR3 is CASSQEANRGLPLHF. The CDR3 nucleotides are TGTGCCAGCAGCCAAGAGGCAAACAGGGGGTTACCCCTCCACTTT.

This chain joins TRBV19 and TRBJ2-7; 9 nucleotides line up with TRBD1. V shed 1 base and J 3 bases; nucleotides not matched to a gene: 10. CDR3 size: 17 residues. Germline V CDR1 and CDR2: LNHDA, SQIVND (reference sequence). CDR3 protein: CASSIVHYETGGYEQYF. CDR3 coding DNA: TGTGCCAGTAGTATAGTTCATTATGAGACAGGGGGCTACGAGCAGTACTTC.

The V and J genes are TRBV6-6 and TRBJ2-1, with D uncertain. The CDR3 runs 11 residues. Germline V CDR1 and CDR2: MNHNY, SVGAGI (reference sequence). Trimming cost V 7 bases and J 5 bases, with 6 bases left between them. This CDR3 is CASNRNNEQFF. The CDR3 nucleotides are TGTGCCAGCAACAGAAACAATGAGCAGTTCTTC.

The chain employs TRBV29-1 and TRBJ1-1; the match to TRBD1 covers 8 bases. After removal of 2 bases from V and 8 bases from J, the junction contained 7 bases not matched to a gene. Per germline, CDR1 SQVTM and CDR2 ANQGSEA. This CDR3 is 13 amino acids long. The CDR3, as DNA: TGCAGCGTTGAAATTTCTAGGGACAGGGAAGCTTTCTTT. It encodes CSVEISRDREAFF. Filled out from reference TRBV29-1 and TRBJ1-1, the complete variable domain reads SAVISQKPSRDICQRGTSLTIQCQVDSQVTMMFWYRQQPGQSLTLIATANQGSEATYESGFVIDKFPISRPNLTFSTLTVSNMSPEDSSIYLCSVEISRDREAFFGQGTRLTVV.

The rearrangement joins TRBV4-3 to TRBJ2-7; 7 nucleotides line up with TRBD2. The germline V gene encodes CDR1 LGHNA and CDR2 YSLEER. The ends lost 4 bases at V and 0 bases at J; junction bases unmatched: 6. The CDR3 is 15 residues long. CDR3 amino acids: CASSPSRTSSYEQYF. The DNA for the CDR3 is TGCGCCAGCAGCCCCTCTAGGACTAGCTCCTACGAGCAGTACTTC.

The chain couples TRBV11-2 to TRBJ2-7; a weak D match, TRBD1 (5 bases). Per germline, CDR1 SGHAT and CDR2 FQNNGV. V dropped 3 bases and J dropped 5 bases, with 14 bases sitting between them. This CDR3 contains 14 residues. The CDR3: CASSFPQGFNEQYF. DNA for the CDR3: TGTGCCAGCAGCTTCCCCCAGGGATTCAACGAGCAGTACTTC.

CDR3 sequence: CASSLDGRKSSYNEQFF. CDR3 DNA: TGCGCCAGCAGCTTGGACGGCAGGAAAAGCTCCTACAATGAGCAGTTCTTC. The chain links TRBV5-1 to TRBJ2-1, with no clear D. The CDR3 loop spans 17 amino acids. CDR1 is SGHRS, CDR2 YFSETQ, per germline. V lost 0 bases and J 0 bases, leaving 13 bases between the germline ends.

This chain joins TRBV5-6 and TRBJ2-2; the match to TRBD1 covers 11 bases. The V gene end was trimmed by 4 bases and the J gene end by 4 bases; junction bases not matched to a gene: 9. The CDR3 loop spans 17 amino acids. The germline V gene encodes CDR1 SGHDT and CDR2 YYEEEE. The CDR3 sequence: CASSVTGTGGFTGELFF. The DNA of the CDR3 is TGTGCCAGCAGCGTGACCGGGACAGGGGGTTTCACCGGGGAGCTGTTTTTT.

This chain joins TRBV28 and TRBJ1-6; 9 nucleotides match TRBD1. The CDR3 length is 14 residues. V shed 5 bases, J shed 9 bases, and the junction held 5 bases outside the gene matches. From germline, CDR1 is MDHEN and CDR2 SYDVKM. The CDR3, as DNA: TGTGCCAGCAGTCTTTGGGACAGGGTTTCACCCCTCCACTTT. This gives the protein CASSLWDRVSPLHF.

The J gene is TRBJ2-5, the V gene TRBV5-1, with TRBD2 matching over 13 bases. CDR1 and CDR2 (germline): SGHRS, YFSETQ. The V gene end was trimmed by 0 bases and the J gene end by 3 bases; junction bases not matched to a gene: 5. There are 17 residues in the CDR3. In DNA, the CDR3 is TGCGCCAGCAGCTTGGGGGGACTAGCGGGGAGTAAAGAGACCCAGTACTTC. Protein: CASSLGGLAGSKETQYF.

The chain joins TRBV24-1 to TRBJ2-2; no definite D call. Looked up from germline, CDR1 is KGHDR and CDR2 is SFDVKD. This CDR3 has 12 residues. Trimming shortened V by 10 bases and J by 5 bases, and 10 bases separated the two germline ends. The CDR3 protein is CATRALTGELFF. CDR3 sequence (DNA): TGTGCCACGAGAGCATTGACCGGGGAGCTGTTTTTT.

This chain uses TRBV28 with TRBJ2-3, with TRBD1 matching 7 bases. Germline V CDR1 and CDR2: MDHEN, SYDVKM. The CDR3 covers 15 residues. J was trimmed by 2 bases and V by 7 bases; bases with no gene match: 9. The CDR3 is CASTYRQGSTDTQYF. In DNA, the CDR3 is TGTGCCAGCACTTACCGACAGGGATCCACAGATACGCAGTATTTT. The whole variable domain, remainder taken from reference TRBV28 and TRBJ2-3, is DVKVTQSSRYLVKRTGEKVFLECVQDMDHENMFWYRQDPGLGLRLIYFSYDVKMKEKGDIPEGYSVSREKKERFSLILESASTNQTSMYLCASTYRQGSTDTQYFGPGTRLTVL.

V and J are TRBV3-1 (or the pseudogene TRBV3-2) and TRBJ2-7; weak D call: TRBD1 (5 bases). Deletions cut 0 bases from V and 3 bases from J, with 12 bases between. The germline V gene has CDR1 LGHDT and CDR2 YNNKEL (reference sequence). The CDR3 sequence is 15 residues long. In DNA, the CDR3 is TGTGCCAGCAGCCAAGATCCAGGGCTCCGCTACGAGCAGTACTTC. This sequence encodes CASSQDPGLRYEQYF.

The chain combines TRBV3-1 (or the pseudogene TRBV3-2) with TRBJ1-1; 8 bases map to TRBD1. J gave up 5 bases and V 0 bases, and 8 bases lay outside the gene matches. This CDR3 spans 16 amino acids. Germline values: CDR1 LGHDT, CDR2 YNNKEL (reference sequence). In nucleotides, the CDR3 is TGTGCCAGCAGCCAAGAGGGACTCAACAGGGGGACTGAAGCTTTCTTT. This encodes CASSQEGLNRGTEAFF.

The gene calls are TRBV18 and TRBJ2-5; 12 bases line up with TRBD2. CDR1 is KGHSH and CDR2 is LQKENI in the germline V gene. V shed 3 bases and J 2 bases; nucleotides not matched to a gene: 22. The length of the CDR3 is 22 residues. CDR3 in amino acids: CASSPLPTSGGPSGRWQETQYF. The CDR3 DNA reads TGTGCCAGCTCACCCCTCCCTACTAGCGGGGGGCCCAGCGGTAGATGGCAAGAGACCCAGTACTTC.

V is TRBV6-6 and J is TRBJ2-5, with D tentatively TRBD2 (5 bases). V was trimmed by 6 bases and J by 3 bases, leaving 11 bases between them. Per germline, CDR1 MNHNY and CDR2 SVGAGI (reference sequence). This CDR3 has 13 residues. The CDR3 bases are TGTGCCAGCAGCGTCTTCGGGGAAGAGACCCAGTACTTC. Its translation: CASSVFGEETQYF.

The chain recombines TRBV4-3 with TRBJ2-2; D is perhaps TRBD2 (6 bases). V lost 0 bases to trimming and J lost 2 bases, with 10 bases between them. Germline values: CDR1 LGHNA, CDR2 YSLEER. This CDR3 has 16 amino acids. CDR3 in amino acids: CASSQDRESNTGELFF. In nucleotides, the CDR3 is TGCGCCAGCAGCCAAGATCGGGAGTCCAACACCGGGGAGCTGTTTTTT.

This chain links TRBV6-5 with TRBJ2-7; a possible D gene is TRBD1 (5 bases). From germline, CDR1 is MNHEY and CDR2 SVGAGI. V gave up 1 base and J gave up 3 bases, with 16 bases separating them. The CDR3 is made up of 16 amino acids. CDR3 sequence: CASSYFKGMALYEQYF. The CDR3 nucleotides read TGTGCCAGCAGTTACTTCAAGGGGATGGCCCTCTACGAGCAGTACTTC.